This T cell receptor beta chain was sequenced during a study of cytomegalovirus exposure and HLA in healthy donors. CDR1 is SGHAT and CDR2 is FQNNGV in the germline V gene. Trimming stripped 2 bases from V and 4 bases from J, with 8 bases between. The CDR3 is 13 amino acids. Vbeta (60) and Jbeta (13) primers were used in the PCR. The data were produced by immunoSEQ multiplex PCR, yet TCRdb's version contains in-frame clones alone and is incomplete. The data hold roughly 150,000 clones, with about three quarters observed a single time. Points on this clone: No antigen is known for it.

Whole-study results and caveats: As immune exposure information, only CMV serostatus was available. Confirmation in vitro established that a few CMV-associated chains were specific for CMV antigens.

Sequencing used PBMCs. V gene TRBV11-2 combines with J gene TRBJ2-5, with D uncertain. The clonotype originates from a man aged 40-49 years in good health and CMV-seropositive. DNA for the CDR3: TGTGCCAGCAGCTTACTGTCGGGAGAGACCCAGTACTTC. It codes for CASSLLSGETQYF.